Each of the 3 T cell receptor beta chains below was sequenced from the same sample in a study of blood T cell repertoires in COVID-19. Some clones are missing from TCRdb's copy, which holds only in-frame ones; the method was immunoSEQ multiplex PCR. Of about 170,000 clones in the sample, about 81% are singletons; the top ten hold about 8.4%. Sequencing was done on a sample of peripheral blood. These receptors came from a woman aged 70-85 years with acute or convalescent COVID-19.

The rearrangement uses TRBV19 and TRBJ2-1, with D possibly matching TRBD1 (6 bases). The CDR3 totals 16 residues. Germline CDR1 reads LNHDA; CDR2 reads SQIVND (reference sequence). Between the trimmed V and J ends, which lost 0 bases and 5 bases, there was a span of 14 bases. The CDR3 loop is CASSIDGTGFNNEQFF. The CDR3 DNA is TGTGCCAGTAGTATAGATGGTACAGGGTTTAACAATGAGCAGTTCTTC.

The genes are TRBV19 and TRBJ1-1; perhaps TRBD1 as D (6 bases). The V gene lost 0 bases and the J gene lost 2 bases, with 22 bases spanning the gap. The CDR3 is made up of 19 amino acids. The germline V gene has CDR1 LNHDA and CDR2 SQIVND (reference sequence). The CDR3 nucleotides are TGTGCCAGTAGTATAGATACGGGTTTCCGCGCAGGGGATAACACTGAAGCTTTCTTT. The encoded protein is CASSIDTGFRAGDNTEAFF.

This clone was recorded only once. The chain links TRBV5-1 to TRBJ2-1; TRBD2 matches at 8 bases. V was pared by 2 bases and J by 4 bases, with 8 bases of the junction left unmatched. The CDR3 consists of 16 residues. Germline values: CDR1 SGHRS, CDR2 YFSETQ. For the CDR3, the DNA is TGCGCCAGCAGCTTATCTTCGACTAGCGCATACAATGAGCAGTTCTTC. Protein: CASSLSSTSAYNEQFF.